The source of this T cell receptor (beta chain) is a study of blood T cell repertoires in COVID-19 (dated by TCRdb to 2018 to 2021). Describing the broader study: Samples from collaborators originated in the United States, Italy and Spain and spanned both the acute and convalescent phases of COVID-19. Subjects who had been exposed to COVID-19, were actively infected with it, or had recovered from it provided the deeply sampled blood TCRbeta repertoires that made up the dataset. A de-identified subject ID, COVID-19 status, age in years and sex were almost always included in the sample metadata. HLA class I and class II types, where available, came from metadata supplied by the sample provider rather than from assay-based typing. The prospective study material was composed of cDNA or gDNA derived from T cells, B-cell-depleted T cells, or PBMCs. The repertoires were released in a freely available public database meant as a resource for research on the immune response to SARS-CoV-2. Samples were obtained from the ongoing ImmuneRACE study (first 160 participants) and from 1,200 or so subjects provided by 6 global collaborators. What the research found in general, with its limitations: How much clinical and demographic metadata was included differed by source and by participant, and the metadata was provided uncurated.

TCRbeta CDR3 regions were amplified from genomic DNA using the immunoSEQ Assay, a bias-controlled multiplex PCR. The authors' pipeline ran thus. Within the assay, amplification of reference gene primers was used to estimate how many nucleated cells each sample contained. Sequence reads were collapsed and filtered to measure the absolute abundance of every unique TCRbeta CDR3 rearrangement. For each sample, productive Simpson clonality was calculated as the square root of Simpson's diversity index over productive rearrangements. TCRdb retrieved this table from immuneACCESS and kept in-frame rearrangements only. Not all clones are present; in checked studies, unresolved V genes account for under half, and no reason is known for the remainder. V and J calls and clone size come straight from that table; D and trimming were deduced from the DNA. The sample has hundreds of thousands of clones on record, roughly 82% of them singletons. Around 2% of the sample is taken by the ten largest.

About this clone: Its antigen remains unidentified. No much larger clone exists at a distance of one base, and base qualities are not known.

The cysteine opens and the phenylalanine closes a CDR3 of 14 amino acids. Only the CDR3 DNA stays, 42 bases, in frame from base 1. V was cut back by 4 bases and J by 1 base, leaving a gap of 10 bases between them. CDR1 is given as SGHDN and CDR2 as FVKESK, both from the germline V gene. Participants in the prospective study were enrolled through a virtual design, were aged roughly 18 to 100 years, and lived in 24 United States geographic areas. In the prospective study, participants were assigned to cohorts based on the clinical history participants reported in a screening survey and a study questionnaire. ImmuneRACE Cohort 3 recovered participants were defined by two consecutive negative NP/OP PCR tests, healthcare professional clearance, or symptom resolution. In the prospective study, mobile phlebotomists collected whole blood, serum and a nasopharyngeal or oropharyngeal swab from each participant. Additional blood draws and questionnaires over an approximately 2-month period could optionally be provided by prospective study participants. Before DNA extraction, prospective study blood samples were shipped either frozen or at room temperature.

The receptor chain draws on TRBV14 and TRBJ1-1; the D segment cannot be called with confidence. This clonotype was obtained from a woman aged 45-60 years who had recovered from COVID-19. Sequenced sample: PBMCs or T cells enriched from blood (not recorded which). The nucleotide sequence is given as TGTGCCAGCAGCCCCACATGGAGGAACACTGAAGCTTTCTTT. This is translated as CASSPTWRNTEAFF.